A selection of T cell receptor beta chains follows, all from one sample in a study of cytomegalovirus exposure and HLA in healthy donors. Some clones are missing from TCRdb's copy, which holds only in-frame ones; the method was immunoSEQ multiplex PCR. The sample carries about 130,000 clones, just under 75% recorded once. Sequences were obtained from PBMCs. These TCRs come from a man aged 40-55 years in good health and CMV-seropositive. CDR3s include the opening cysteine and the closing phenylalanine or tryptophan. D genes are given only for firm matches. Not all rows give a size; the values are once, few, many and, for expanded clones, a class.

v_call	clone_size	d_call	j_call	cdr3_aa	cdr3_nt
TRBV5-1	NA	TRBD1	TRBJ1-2	CASATGTGAYGYTF	TGCGCCAGCGCTACCGGGACAGGGGCCTATGGCTACACCTTC
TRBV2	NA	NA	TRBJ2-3	CASSEAQGQADTQYF	TGTGCCAGCAGTGAAGCCCAGGGGCAGGCAGATACGCAGTATTTT
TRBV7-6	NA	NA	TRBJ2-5	CASSLAFGIGETQYF	TGTGCCAGCAGCTTAGCTTTCGGGATTGGAGAGACCCAGTACTTC
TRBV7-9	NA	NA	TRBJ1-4	CASSPTRGSNEKLFF	TGTGCCAGCAGCCCGACAAGGGGATCTAATGAAAAACTGTTTTTT
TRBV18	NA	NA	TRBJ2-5	CASSRGSAAETQYF	TGTGCCAGCTCACGAGGATCCGCGGCAGAGACCCAGTACTTC
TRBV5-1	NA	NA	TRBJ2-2	CASSFRDSNTGELFF	TGCGCCAGCAGCTTCCGGGACTCGAACACCGGGGAGCTGTTTTTT
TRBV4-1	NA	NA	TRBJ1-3	CASSQQGGTGNTIYF	TGCGCCAGCAGCCAGCAGGGAGGTACTGGAAACACCATATATTTT
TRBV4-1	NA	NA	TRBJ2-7	CASSQDPVPSYEQYF	TGCGCCAGCAGCCAAGACCCCGTCCCCTCCTACGAGCAGTACTTC
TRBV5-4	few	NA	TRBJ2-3	CASMEDSARRNTQYF	TGTGCCAGCATGGAGGATAGCGCTCGCCGGAATACGCAGTATTTT
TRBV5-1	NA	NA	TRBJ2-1	CASSPTRNNEQFF	TGCGCCAGCAGCCCGACTAGGAACAATGAGCAGTTCTTC
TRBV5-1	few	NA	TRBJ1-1	CASSLQGPPNTEAFF	TGCGCCAGCAGCCTACAGGGCCCGCCGAACACTGAAGCTTTCTTT
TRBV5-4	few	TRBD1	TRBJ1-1	CASSRGQGNTEAFF	TGTGCCAGCAGCAGGGGACAGGGGAACACTGAAGCTTTCTTT
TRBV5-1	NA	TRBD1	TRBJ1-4	CASSPGQGSGKLFF	TGCGCCAGCAGTCCCGGACAGGGAAGCGGAAAACTGTTTTTT
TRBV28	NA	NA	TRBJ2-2	CASTGTMNTGELFF	TGTGCCAGCACCGGGACAATGAACACCGGGGAGCTGTTTTTT
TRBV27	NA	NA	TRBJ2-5	CASSPLQTVQETQYF	TGTGCCAGCAGTCCACTTCAGACAGTACAAGAGACCCAGTACTTC
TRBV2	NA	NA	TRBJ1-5	CASSDFGGLVDQPQHF	TGTGCCAGCAGTGATTTCGGGGGACTGGTTGATCAGCCCCAGCATTTT
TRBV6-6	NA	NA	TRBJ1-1	CASSPGGGTTNTEAFF	TGTGCCAGCAGCCCCGGTGGAGGAACTACGAACACTGAAGCTTTCTTT
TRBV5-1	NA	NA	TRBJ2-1	CASSSLASKGEQFF	TGCGCCAGCAGCTCACTAGCCTCTAAGGGTGAGCAGTTCTTC
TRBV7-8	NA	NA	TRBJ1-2	CASSLRTGGDGYTF	TGTGCCAGCAGCCTTCGGACGGGGGGAGATGGCTACACCTTC
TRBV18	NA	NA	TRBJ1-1	CASSPGSRANTEAFF	TGTGCCAGCTCACCGGGTTCCAGGGCAAACACTGAAGCTTTCTTT
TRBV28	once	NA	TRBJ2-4	CASTNGGTFKNIQYF	TGTGCCAGCACCAATGGGGGCACTTTCAAAAACATTCAGTACTTC
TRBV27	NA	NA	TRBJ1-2	CASSLLPGNYGYTF	TGTGCCAGCAGTTTACTACCAGGGAACTATGGCTACACCTTC
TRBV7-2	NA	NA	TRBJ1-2	CASSFGRRNNGYTF	TGTGCCAGCAGCTTTGGACGGAGGAATAATGGCTACACCTTC
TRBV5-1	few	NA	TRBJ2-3	CASSLANGQSSDTQYF	TGCGCCAGCAGCTTGGCCAATGGGCAGTCTAGCGATACGCAGTATTTT
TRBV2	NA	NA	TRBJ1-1	CASSDRGGGNTEAFF	TGTGCCAGCAGTGACAGGGGCGGTGGGAACACTGAAGCTTTCTTT
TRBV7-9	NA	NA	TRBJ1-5	CASSLQGSPGGNQPQHF	TGTGCCAGCAGCTTACAAGGGTCCCCAGGGGGCAATCAGCCCCAGCATTTT